The 11 T cell receptor beta chains below were found in one sample sequenced in a study of T cells in Graves' hyperthyroidism and ophthalmopathy. The TCR beta CDR3 regions underwent amplification using RNA transcripts as the source. The TCR CDR3 first-round RT-PCR relied on the HTBI primer set. In TCRdb, the multiplex PCR reads were re-called with MiXCR into one record per CDR3 protein. Among more than 650,000 distinct CDR3 sequences listed, 14% were seen once. The sequencing sample was made of blood. These TCRs come from a woman between 18 and 29 years old with Graves' hyperthyroidism.

The chain is built from TRBV9 and TRBJ2-7; perhaps TRBD2 as D (6 bases). From germline, CDR1 is SGDLS and CDR2 YYNGEE. The CDR3 has 15 residues. The germline V and J ends were trimmed by 1 base and 7 bases, with 18 bases remaining between them. Here the CDR3 reads CASSVLEGSGEEQYF. CDR3 nucleotide sequence: TGTGCCAGCAGCGTACTGGAGGGTTCCGGGGAAGAGCAGTACTTC.

V usage is TRBV12-3 or TRBV12-4 and J usage is TRBJ2-2; 13 positions match TRBD2. CDR3 length: 19 amino acids. Germline trimming cut 5 bases from V and 4 bases from J; bases unmatched to any gene: 13. The CDR3 region has the DNA TGTGCCAGCAGTCCCAGACTAGCGGGAGGATCCAGGGGCACCGGGGAGCTGTTTTTT. Protein: CASSPRLAGGSRGTGELFF.

This clonotype was observed a handful of times. V gene TRBV2 combines with J gene TRBJ1-1, with D maybe TRBD1 (5 bases). Deletions cut 5 bases from V and 7 bases from J, with 11 bases between. In germline, CDR1 is SNHLY, CDR2 FYNNEI. The CDR3 length is 12 residues. The CDR3 DNA sequence: TGTGCCAGCAGTCTAGGGGTTCTTGAAGCTTTCTTT. Translation gives CASSLGVLEAFF.

In this sample, this clonotype turned up many times. J is TRBJ1-2 and V is TRBV20-1; unclear D gene. The ends were cut back, 5 bases at V and 8 bases at J, with 12 bases in the middle. Germline V gives CDR1 DFQATT, CDR2 SNEGSKA (reference sequence). The CDR3 is made up of 11 amino acids. The CDR3 nucleotides are TGCAGTGCTCTGGACCGCTACGGCTACACCTTC. It translates to CSALDRYGYTF.

This clonotype was detected ten times or more. The V call is TRBV18, the J call TRBJ1-1, with no clear D. Germline assignment: CDR1 KGHSH and CDR2 LQKENI. This CDR3 is 16 amino acids long. V was trimmed by 6 bases and J by 0 bases, leaving 17 bases between them. The CDR3 DNA reads as TGTGCCAGCTCGCAACAACTACTCGATATGAACACTGAAGCTTTCTTT. It yields the protein CASSQQLLDMNTEAFF.

There are many counts of this clonotype. In DNA, the CDR3 is TGTGCCAGCTCACCTTATTCCCCTGAAGCTTTCTTT. Translation gives CASSPYSPEAFF. This chain links TRBV18 with TRBJ1-1; D gene ambiguous. V was cut by 3 bases and J by 6 bases, with 8 bases left in between. Looked up from germline, CDR1 is KGHSH and CDR2 is LQKENI. The CDR3 runs 12 residues.

The J gene is TRBJ2-3, the V gene TRBV7-9; D gene unclear. CDR1 SEHNR and CDR2 FQNEAQ come from the germline V gene (reference sequence). This CDR3 region has 16 residues. The V end lost 5 bases, the J end lost 0 bases, and 15 bases lay between the germline ends. The CDR3 protein is CASSLTKGGSTDTQYF. The CDR3 DNA follows: TGTGCCAGCAGCCTAACCAAGGGTGGGAGCACAGATACGCAGTATTTT.

This clonotype was recorded at least ten times. The chain carries TRBV2 and TRBJ2-7; tentatively, D is TRBD1 (5 bases). This CDR3 is 12 amino acids long. The ends were cut back, 8 bases at V and 4 bases at J, with 12 bases in the middle. Germline assignment: CDR1 SNHLY and CDR2 FYNNEI. CDR3 bases: TGTGCCAGCTTGACAGCGAGTTACGAGCAGTACTTC. Translated, it gives CASLTASYEQYF.

This clonotype was detected ten times or more. The V call is TRBV18, the J call TRBJ2-3, with D hard to call. The CDR3 contains 15 residues. CDR1 KGHSH and CDR2 LQKENI come from the germline V gene. Trimming took 2 bases from V and 6 from J, leaving 15 bases between them. The CDR3 DNA is TGTGCCAGCTCACCAACACCGGGCAGTGGGGATACGCAGTATTTT. Protein product: CASSPTPGSGDTQYF. The full variable domain, its missing parts supplied by reference TRBV18 and TRBJ2-3, is NAGVMQNPRHLVRRRGQEARLRCSPMKGHSHVYWYRQLPEEGLKFMVYLQKENIIDESGMPKERFSAEFPKEGPSILRIQQVVRGDSAAYFCASSPTPGSGDTQYFGPGTRLTVL.

Many counts were recorded for this clonotype. The V and J genes are TRBV7-9 and TRBJ2-3, with TRBD2 matching 10 bases. The CDR3 is 16 residues long. Germline V gene sequence: CDR1 SEHNR, CDR2 FQNEAQ (reference sequence). Trimming took 6 bases from V and 0 from J; bases not matched to a gene: 6. The CDR3 DNA reads TGTGCCAGCAGTTTCTCGACTAGCGGGAGCACAGATACGCAGTATTTT. Its translation is CASSFSTSGSTDTQYF.

This clonotype was counted many times. The chain combines TRBV15 with TRBJ2-7; 8 nucleotides agree with TRBD2. From germline, CDR1 is LNHNV and CDR2 YYDKDF (reference sequence). With 1 base clipped from V and 5 bases from J, the junction kept 7 bases outside the gene matches. This CDR3 has 15 residues. The CDR3 here is CATSRAPIGRDEQYF. The DNA of the CDR3 is TGTGCCACCAGCAGAGCCCCCATCGGGAGGGACGAGCAGTACTTC.